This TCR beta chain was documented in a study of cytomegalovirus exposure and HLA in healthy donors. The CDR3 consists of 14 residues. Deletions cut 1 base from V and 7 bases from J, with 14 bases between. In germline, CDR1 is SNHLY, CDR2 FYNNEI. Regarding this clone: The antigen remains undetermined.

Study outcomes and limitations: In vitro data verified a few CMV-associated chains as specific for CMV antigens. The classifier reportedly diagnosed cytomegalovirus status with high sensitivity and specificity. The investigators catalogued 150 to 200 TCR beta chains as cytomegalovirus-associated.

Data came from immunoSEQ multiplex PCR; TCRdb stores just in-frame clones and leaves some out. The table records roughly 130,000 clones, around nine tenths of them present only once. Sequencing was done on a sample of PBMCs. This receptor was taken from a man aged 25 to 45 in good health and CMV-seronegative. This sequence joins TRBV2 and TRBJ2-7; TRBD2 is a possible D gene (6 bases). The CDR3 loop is CASSEVGTGREQYF. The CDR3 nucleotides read TGTGCCAGCAGTGAAGTGGGGACTGGGAGAGAGCAGTACTTC.